These T cell receptor beta chains were read from a single sample in a study of regulatory and conventional T cells in RAG deficiency. Repertoires were generated with immunoSEQ multiplex PCR, while TCRdb's copy carries only in-frame clones and drops some. This table has roughly 28,000 clones, under 95% appearing once. The data were also submitted as part of a second study, on regulatory T cells.

Sequencing was done on a sample of Tregs sorted from blood. Source of these receptors: a human donor in good health. Each CDR3 is given with its conserved first and last residue. Fields, in order: V gene, clone size, J gene, D gene, CDR3 protein, CDR3 DNA. The D gene is left open where the match is weak. Not every row has a clone size; where given, it reads once, few, many or a size class.

>TRBV6-5|.|TRBJ1-5|.
CASSPGTVRGPQHF
TGTGCCAGCAGCCCCGGGACGGTTCGGGGGCCCCAGCATTTT
>TRBV5-1|once|TRBJ1-1|TRBD1
CASSWGTEVAGQAFF
TGCGCCAGCAGCTGGGGGACAGAAGTCGCCGGCCAAGCTTTCTTT
>TRBV7-2|.|TRBJ1-4|.
CASSLELFF
TGTGCCAGCAGCTTAGAACTGTTTTTT
>TRBV30|.|TRBJ2-7|TRBD2
CAWSAGGGAWEQYF
TGTGCCTGGAGTGCGGGCGGGGGGGCTTGGGAGCAGTACTTC
>TRBV5-1|.|TRBJ2-2|TRBD1
CASSLQGPGELFF
TGCGCCAGCAGCTTACAGGGGCCCGGGGAGCTGTTTTTT
>TRBV11-2|.|TRBJ2-2|.
CASRKWGTNTGELFF
TGTGCCAGCAGAAAATGGGGGACGAACACCGGGGAGCTGTTTTTT
>TRBV28|.|TRBJ2-5|TRBD2
CASSPALSGTAQYF
TGTGCCAGCAGTCCCGCCTTAAGCGGGACGGCCCAGTACTTC
>TRBV19|.|TRBJ2-3|.
CASIGAATDTQYF
TGTGCCAGTATAGGGGCAGCGACAGATACGCAGTATTTT
>TRBV28|.|TRBJ2-7|TRBD1
CASSLQPGQGAYEQYF
TGTGCCAGCAGTTTACAACCGGGACAGGGGGCCTACGAGCAGTACTTC
>TRBV30|few|TRBJ2-2|.
CAWSVWAGNSYTGELFF
TGTGCCTGGAGTGTTTGGGCGGGGAATTCTTACACCGGGGAGCTGTTTTTT
>TRBV5-6|.|TRBJ1-2|.
CASSLFGSNPRANYGYTF
TGTGCCAGCAGCTTATTCGGGAGCAATCCTCGGGCAAACTATGGCTACACCTTC